Below, 12 T cell receptor beta chains from the same sample are listed, as sequenced in a study of blood T cell repertoires in COVID-19. The table came from immunoSEQ multiplex PCR; TCRdb's copy has only in-frame clones and leaves some out. The sample lists about 250,000 clones, about four fifths occurring once. Sequencing input: PBMCs or T cells enriched from blood (not recorded which). The source of these receptors is a woman aged 40 to 49 who had been exposed to COVID-19.

The rearrangement uses TRBV5-6 and TRBJ1-5, with a weak D call TRBD1 (6 bases). Trimming cost V 4 bases and J 5 bases, with 10 bases left between them. The CDR3 contains 13 residues. Germline assignment: CDR1 SGHDT and CDR2 YYEEEE. The CDR3 spells CASSGGLYQPQHF. The CDR3 nucleotides are TGTGCCAGCAGCGGGGGCCTTTATCAGCCCCAGCATTTT.

V is TRBV27 and J is TRBJ2-7; TRBD1 agrees at 7 bases. Germline V gives CDR1 MNHEY, CDR2 SMNVEV (reference sequence). The CDR3 spans 15 residues. J lost 3 bases, V lost 3 bases, and 8 bases had no gene match. The CDR3 DNA is TGTGCCAGCAGTTTTCTGGGACAGCTTCACTACGAGCAGTACTTC. Amino acid sequence: CASSFLGQLHYEQYF.

This clone has just one count. The chain uses TRBV11-1 and TRBJ2-1; 11 bases agree with TRBD2. The germline V gene encodes CDR1 SGHAT and CDR2 FQDESV (reference sequence). With 8 bases clipped from V and 4 bases from J, the junction kept 7 bases outside the gene matches. This CDR3 is built from 15 residues. The CDR3 reads CASGKLAGAYNEQFF. The CDR3 nucleotides are TGTGCCAGCGGTAAACTAGCGGGGGCGTACAATGAGCAGTTCTTC.

V usage is TRBV28 and J usage is TRBJ1-2; 11 bases are a match to TRBD1. The CDR3 totals 18 residues. The J segment lost 5 bases and the V segment lost 4 bases, leaving 15 bases of the junction unmatched. Germline values: CDR1 MDHEN, CDR2 SYDVKM. In nucleotides, the CDR3 is TGTGCCAGCAGTTCCATATTGGTGGGACAGGGGGGAAGGTATGGCTACACCTTC. Its protein is CASSSILVGQGGRYGYTF.

The chain combines TRBV2 with TRBJ2-3; D is perhaps TRBD1 (6 bases). With 9 bases removed from V and 4 bases from J, the gap between germline ends came to 14 bases. Germline CDR1 SNHLY, CDR2 FYNNEI. The CDR3 contains 13 residues. The CDR3 loop is CASPRTVADTQYF. The CDR3 DNA reads as TGTGCCAGTCCCCGGACAGTTGCAGATACGCAGTATTTT.

This rearrangement joins TRBV5-1 to TRBJ2-3, with no clear D. Looked up from germline, CDR1 is SGHRS and CDR2 is YFSETQ. Trimming left V 0 bases short and J 2 bases short, with 7 bases between. This CDR3 is built from 14 residues. The CDR3 DNA reads TGCGCCAGCAGCTTGGCAGTCTCCACAGATACGCAGTATTTT. Encoded protein: CASSLAVSTDTQYF. Drawing the rest from reference TRBV5-1 and TRBJ2-3, the complete variable domain is KAGVTQTPRYLIKTRGQQVTLSCSPISGHRSVSWYQQTPGQGLQFLFEYFSETQRNKGNFPGRFSGRQFSNSRSEMNVSTLELGDSALYLCASSLAVSTDTQYFGPGTRLTVL.

The chain employs TRBV11-2 and TRBJ1-1; D might be TRBD1 (6 bases). The V gene's germline CDR1 is SGHAT and CDR2 FQNNGV. V lost 4 bases to trimming and J lost 5 bases, with 17 bases between them. The CDR3 is made up of 15 amino acids. The CDR3 is CASSSTVGGRTEAFF. For the CDR3, the DNA is TGTGCCAGCAGCTCCACCGTGGGGGGGCGGACTGAAGCTTTCTTT.

This chain connects TRBV7-2 to TRBJ1-2, with no clear D. V shed 7 bases and J shed 4 bases, with 13 bases lying between them. This CDR3 spans 13 amino acids. Germline CDR1 is SGHTA and CDR2 is FQGNSA. The CDR3, as DNA: TGTGCCAGCACGGAAAGGATAGCCTATGGCTACACCTTC. Translating gives CASTERIAYGYTF.

This chain connects TRBV15 to TRBJ1-5, with 8 nucleotides matching TRBD1. Trimming cost V 5 bases and J 0 bases; bases outside gene matches: 12. The CDR3 contains 18 residues. Germline V gene sequence: CDR1 LNHNV, CDR2 YYDKDF (reference sequence). CDR3 sequence (DNA): TGTGCCACCAGCCTTGAGACCGGGACAGGTCTTAGCAATCAGCCCCAGCATTTT. Protein: CATSLETGTGLSNQPQHF.

The rearrangement joins TRBV5-1 to TRBJ1-6; maybe TRBD1 (5 bases). V lost 0 bases and J 5 bases, leaving 12 bases between the germline ends. The CDR3 is made up of 16 amino acids. Germline V gives CDR1 SGHRS, CDR2 YFSETQ. CDR3 amino acids: CASSLVGGGNNSPLHF. The DNA of the CDR3 is TGCGCCAGCAGCTTGGTCGGGGGTGGGAATAATTCACCCCTCCACTTT.

V gene TRBV7-2 combines with J gene TRBJ1-6, with a possible D match to TRBD1 (5 bases). Trimming took 5 bases from V and 8 from J, leaving 13 bases between them. This CDR3 comprises 14 residues. The germline CDR1 and CDR2 sequences are SGHTA and FQGNSA. The CDR3 protein is CASSPQGVDSPLHF. The CDR3 nucleotides read TGTGCCAGCAGCCCCCAGGGTGTAGATTCACCCCTCCACTTT.

This sequence joins TRBV6-5 and TRBJ1-1, with D perhaps matching TRBD1 (5 bases). Trimming stripped 6 bases from V and 3 bases from J, with 17 bases between. The CDR3 spans 15 residues. The germline V gene has CDR1 MNHEY and CDR2 SVGAGI. The CDR3 DNA sequence: TGTGCCAGCAGCCGATTGACAGCTCTCCACACTGAAGCTTTCTTT. Its protein product is CASSRLTALHTEAFF.